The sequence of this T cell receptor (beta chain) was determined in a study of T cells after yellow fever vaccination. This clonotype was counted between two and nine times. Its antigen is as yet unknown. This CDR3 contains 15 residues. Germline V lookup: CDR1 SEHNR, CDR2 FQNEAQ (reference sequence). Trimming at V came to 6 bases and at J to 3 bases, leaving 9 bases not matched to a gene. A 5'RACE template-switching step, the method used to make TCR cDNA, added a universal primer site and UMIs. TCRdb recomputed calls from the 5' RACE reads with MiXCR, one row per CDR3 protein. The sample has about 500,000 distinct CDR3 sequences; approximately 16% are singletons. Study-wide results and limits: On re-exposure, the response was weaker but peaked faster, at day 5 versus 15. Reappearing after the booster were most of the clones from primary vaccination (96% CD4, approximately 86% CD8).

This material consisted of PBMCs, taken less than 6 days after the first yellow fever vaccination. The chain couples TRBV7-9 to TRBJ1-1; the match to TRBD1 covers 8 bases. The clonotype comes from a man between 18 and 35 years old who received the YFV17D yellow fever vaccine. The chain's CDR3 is CASSFGLDRDTEAFF. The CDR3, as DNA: TGTGCCAGCAGTTTCGGGTTGGACAGGGACACTGAAGCTTTCTTT.